This T cell receptor (beta chain) was recorded in a study of pediatric ulcerative colitis. The study, taken as a whole, reports: Two rectal CDR3 clonotypes occurred in all ulcerative colitis patients.

The CDR3 consists of 15 residues. Germline V CDR1 and CDR2: SNHLY, FYNNEI. V shed 6 bases and J shed 8 bases, with 20 bases lying between them. As regards this clone: The antigen is unknown.

Assay used: immunoSEQ multiplex PCR; TCRdb lists only in-frame clones, some missing. The data contain 64,000 or so clones, 70% to 85% of them singletons. The specimen sequenced was blood. V usage is TRBV2 and J usage is TRBJ2-4; perhaps D is TRBD1 or TRBD2 (6 bases each). The origin of this receptor is a boy between 10 and 17 years old with moderate ulcerative colitis. The CDR3 protein is CASRDPQGLRDIQYF. The CDR3 bases are TGTGCCAGCAGAGATCCACAGGGACTCCGGGACATTCAGTACTTC.